The 27 T cell receptor beta chains presented below share a single source sample, sequenced in a study of identical twins. One entry per CDR3 protein, called by TCRdb with MiXCR from the 5' RACE reads. The sample has a few hundred thousand distinct CDR3 sequences; around 9.6% are singletons. These data also featured in a second study, about yellow fever vaccine responses in identical twins.

Sequencing used PBMCs. The receptors were sampled from a woman aged 18-29 years in good health.

This clonotype was recorded a few times. V and J are TRBV12-3 or TRBV12-4 and TRBJ2-5, with D hard to call. CDR3 size: 13 residues. V lost 6 bases, J lost 0 bases, and 8 bases lay in between. CDR3 in amino acids: CASSPRYQETQYF. In DNA, the CDR3 is TGTGCCAGCAGCCCGCGGTACCAAGAGACCCAGTACTTC.

The sample holds many counts of this clonotype. The chain employs TRBV20-1 and TRBJ2-7; tentative D call: TRBD1 (5 bases). The CDR3 is made up of 11 amino acids. The V and J ends lost 0 bases and 6 bases respectively, with 6 bases between them. Germline CDR1 DFQATT, CDR2 SNEGSKA (reference sequence). CDR3 bases: TGCAGTGCTAGAGATCAGGGCGAGCAGTACTTC. Protein sequence: CSARDQGEQYF.

This clonotype was observed a few times. The J gene is TRBJ1-4, the V gene TRBV5-1; no reliable D call. The CDR3 contains 15 residues. Between the trimmed V and J ends, which lost 9 bases and 7 bases, there was a span of 22 bases. Germline assignment: CDR1 SGHRS and CDR2 YFSETQ. The CDR3 here is CATRIGRNLSEKLFF. CDR3 DNA: TGCGCCACCCGGATTGGGCGTAACCTCAGTGAAAAACTGTTTTTT.

This clonotype was detected a few times. The rearrangement uses TRBV5-1 and TRBJ2-3; the D gene is possibly TRBD1 (6 bases). The germline gives CDR1 SGHRS, CDR2 YFSETQ. V was clipped by 5 bases and J by 3 bases, with 16 bases between them. CDR3 length: 15 residues. DNA of the CDR3: TGCGCCAGCAGGCCAACAGGGATATCGACAGATACGCAGTATTTT. It is translated as CASRPTGISTDTQYF.

The V call is TRBV7-2, the J call TRBJ2-1, with D tentatively TRBD1 (5 bases). This CDR3 has 15 residues. Trimming removed 5 bases from V and 2 bases from J, with 13 bases in between. Germline loops: CDR1 SGHTA, CDR2 FQGNSA. The CDR3 loop is CASSRDQGTYNEQFF. DNA for the CDR3: TGTGCCAGCAGCCGCGACCAGGGAACCTACAATGAGCAGTTCTTC.

The gene calls are TRBV21-1 and TRBJ2-7; TRBD1, the table's D call, was not compared with the DNA. TRBV21-1 is given as a pseudogene. The CDR3 loop spans 17 amino acids. CDR3 sequence: CASSSLWNRDREWEQYF. In nucleotides, the CDR3 is TGTGCCAGCAGCTCCCTATGGAACCGGGACAGGGAGTGGGAGCAGTACTTC.

Ten or more counts support this clonotype. V is TRBV14 and J is TRBJ2-1; 8 bases align to TRBD2. J was trimmed by 1 base and V by 4 bases; bases with no gene match: 6. Per the germline V gene, CDR1 is SGHDN and CDR2 is FVKESK. This CDR3 is 16 amino acids long. The CDR3 DNA reads TGTGCCAGCAGCCCAGCGCGGGGGGCGTCCTACAATGAGCAGTTCTTC. This encodes CASSPARGASYNEQFF.

This sequence joins TRBV11-2 and TRBJ2-1; TRBD2 might be the D (5 bases). Trimming left V 1 base short and J 2 bases short, with 15 bases between. This CDR3 is built from 17 residues. The V gene's germline CDR1 is SGHAT and CDR2 FQNNGV. The CDR3 bases are TGTGCCAGCAGCTTAGTTTTGCTAGCAGTTACCTACAATGAGCAGTTCTTC. It codes for CASSLVLLAVTYNEQFF.

This clonotype was counted only a few times. CDR3 DNA sequence: TGCGCCAGCAGCTTGGCCGGGCTCGGGGAGCTGTTTTTT. Protein product: CASSLAGLGELFF. The chain employs TRBV5-1 and TRBJ2-2, with D unresolved. The CDR3 has 13 amino acids. Germline CDR1 reads SGHRS; CDR2 reads YFSETQ. V was trimmed by 0 bases and J by 7 bases, leaving 7 bases between them. Full variable domain (remainder filled in from reference TRBV5-1 and TRBJ2-2): KAGVTQTPRYLIKTRGQQVTLSCSPISGHRSVSWYQQTPGQGLQFLFEYFSETQRNKGNFPGRFSGRQFSNSRSEMNVSTLELGDSALYLCASSLAGLGELFFGEGSRLTVL.

This clonotype occurred a few times. The chain recombines TRBV2 with TRBJ2-5; D not certain. The CDR3 loop spans 13 amino acids. Germline CDR1 reads SNHLY; CDR2 reads FYNNEI. Trimming left V 7 bases short and J 1 base short, with 10 bases between. This chain's CDR3 is CASIRAFQETQYF. Here the CDR3 DNA reads TGTGCCAGCATTAGGGCGTTCCAAGAGACCCAGTACTTC.

This clonotype was counted many times. The chain combines TRBV6-6 with TRBJ2-5; D is ambiguous. The V gene lost 1 base and the J gene lost 5 bases, with 5 bases spanning the gap. The CDR3 runs to 12 residues. CDR1 MNHNY and CDR2 SVGAGI come from the germline V gene (reference sequence). The CDR3 DNA sequence: TGTGCCAGCAGTTACTACAGCGAGACCCAGTACTTC. Its protein is CASSYYSETQYF.

This chain joins TRBV10-1 and TRBJ1-4; TRBD1 might be the D (5 bases). The V end lost 2 bases, the J end lost 7 bases, and 17 bases lay between the germline ends. CDR3 size: 16 residues. Germline loops: CDR1 WNHNN, CDR2 SYGVQD (reference sequence). Here the CDR3 reads CASSEKGPILFEKLFF. As DNA, the CDR3 is TGCGCCAGCAGTGAGAAGGGGCCCATCTTGTTTGAAAAACTGTTTTTT.

This chain uses TRBV13 with TRBJ2-7; D is unclear. The CDR3 has 15 residues. Trimming took off 8 bases at V and 0 bases at J, with 17 bases between the two ends. Germline V gene data show CDR1 as PRHDT and CDR2 as FYEKMQ (reference sequence). In nucleotides, the CDR3 is TGTGCCAGCGGCTCGAGGCGGTTAAGCTCCTACGAGCAGTACTTC. This translates into CASGSRRLSSYEQYF. Filled out from reference TRBV13 and TRBJ2-7, the complete variable domain reads AAGVIQSPRHLIKEKRETATLKCYPIPRHDTVYWYQQGPGQDPQFLISFYEKMQSDKGSIPDRFSAQQFSDYHSELNMSSLELGDSALYFCASGSRRLSSYEQYFGPGTRLTVT.

The chain carries TRBV12-3 or TRBV12-4 and TRBJ2-3, with D perhaps matching TRBD2 (6 bases). The CDR3 spans 14 residues. V gave up 7 bases and J gave up 7 bases, with 18 bases separating them. Here the CDR3 reads CASTPRGTSYTQYF. In DNA, the CDR3 is TGTGCCAGCACCCCGCGCGGGACCTCTTATACGCAGTATTTT.

This clonotype was seen repeatedly, ten times or more. The genes are TRBV12-3 or TRBV12-4 and TRBJ2-1, with 10 bases lining up with TRBD2. The CDR3 contains 17 residues. With 7 bases clipped from V and 6 bases from J, the junction kept 15 bases outside the gene matches. The CDR3 DNA reads as TGTGCCAGCACCCCGAGGGCTAGCGGGGGTCCCTTCAATGAGCAGTTCTTC. It specifies CASTPRASGGPFNEQFF.

This chain uses TRBV14 with TRBJ2-7, with D uncertain. Trimming left V 5 bases short and J 6 bases short, with 2 bases between. The germline gives CDR1 SGHDN, CDR2 FVKESK. The CDR3 runs to 9 residues. CDR3 DNA: TGTGCCAGCAGCTCCGAGCAGTACTTC. Its protein is CASSSEQYF. The full variable domain, completed using reference TRBV14 and TRBJ2-7, is EAGVTQFPSHSVIEKGQTVTLRCDPISGHDNLYWYRRVMGKEIKFLLHFVKESKQDESGMPNNRFLAERTGGTYSTLKVQPAELEDSGVYFCASSSEQYFGPGTRLTVT.

V is TRBV12-5 and J is TRBJ2-1; the D call may be TRBD1 or TRBD2 (5 bases each). Germline CDR1 and CDR2: LGHNT and FRNRAP. Trimming shortened V by 4 bases and J by 8 bases, and 18 bases separated the two germline ends. The CDR3 runs 15 residues. The CDR3 loop reads CASGWGTSSHHEQFF. In nucleotides, the CDR3 is TGTGCTAGTGGTTGGGGGACCTCCTCCCACCATGAGCAGTTCTTC. The variable domain in full, with the rest retrieved from reference TRBV12-5 and TRBJ2-1, is DARVTQTPRHKVTEMGQEVTMRCQPILGHNTVFWYRQTMMQGLELLAYFRNRAPLDDSGMPKDRFSAEMPDATLATLKIQPSEPRDSAVYFCASGWGTSSHHEQFFGPGTRLTVL.

This clonotype occurred many times. The gene calls are TRBV28 and TRBJ2-2, with D perhaps given as TRBD1 or TRBD2 (5 bases each). CDR3 length: 15 residues. Germline CDR1 MDHEN, CDR2 SYDVKM. V was trimmed by 7 bases and J by 1 base, leaving 13 bases between them. The DNA for the CDR3 is TGTGCCAGCACTGGGACCGTCCTGAACACCGGGGAGCTGTTTTTT. Translating it yields CASTGTVLNTGELFF.

This clonotype occurred many times. The J gene is TRBJ2-4, the V gene TRBV20-1, with 10 positions matching TRBD2. Germline CDR1 reads DFQATT; CDR2 reads SNEGSKA (reference sequence). This CDR3 has 17 amino acids. Trimming cost V 2 bases and J 1 base; bases outside gene matches: 8. The CDR3 protein is CSARIFSGRSAKNIQYF. CDR3 nucleotides: TGCAGTGCTAGAATCTTTAGCGGGAGGTCGGCCAAAAACATTCAGTACTTC.

This clonotype was seen more than once but under ten times. The chain carries TRBV6-2 or TRBV6-3 and TRBJ2-7; 7 bases align to TRBD2. This CDR3 region has 13 residues. Germline CDR1 MNHEY, CDR2 SVGEGT. V was pared by 8 bases and J by 9 bases, with 13 bases of the junction left unmatched. The CDR3 spells CASEASGTSLQYF. CDR3 nucleotide sequence: TGTGCCAGCGAGGCCAGCGGGACCTCCCTGCAGTACTTC.

This clonotype was recorded many times. The J gene is TRBJ2-7, the V gene TRBV20-1; 9 bases agree with TRBD1. The J segment lost 7 bases and the V segment lost 6 bases, leaving 16 bases of the junction unmatched. The CDR3 sequence is 15 residues long. From germline, CDR1 is DFQATT and CDR2 SNEGSKA (reference sequence). CDR3 in DNA: TGCAGTGCAAAGTACCTTAAAGAGGACAGGGGTGAGCAGTACTTC. Amino acid sequence: CSAKYLKEDRGEQYF.

This clonotype has only a few counts. This rearrangement joins TRBV4-1 to TRBJ2-7; a possible D gene is TRBD1 (8 bases). The CDR3 sequence is 15 residues long. The germline V and J ends were trimmed by 2 bases and 3 bases, with 14 bases remaining between them. Germline V gives CDR1 MGHRA, CDR2 YSYEKL. CDR3 loop: CASSQKQGEGYEQYF. The DNA for the CDR3 is TGCGCCAGCAGCCAAAAACAGGGGGAGGGCTACGAGCAGTACTTC.

This clonotype occurred many times. In DNA, the CDR3 is TGCAGTGCTAGGTTGGAGGGCACAGATACGCAGTATTTT. Translating gives CSARLEGTDTQYF. The chain links TRBV20-1 to TRBJ2-3, with D possibly being TRBD2 (5 bases). The CDR3 length is 13 residues. CDR1 is DFQATT, CDR2 SNEGSKA, per germline (reference sequence). V lost 3 bases and J lost 1, with 8 bases in between.

The V call is TRBV20-1, the J call TRBJ2-7, with D possibly being TRBD1 (5 bases). V dropped 6 bases and J dropped 6 bases, with 12 bases sitting between them. CDR1 and CDR2 (germline): DFQATT, SNEGSKA (reference sequence). The CDR3 is 11 amino acids. The CDR3 sequence: CSAPAGFEQYF. The CDR3 DNA reads as TGCAGTGCCCCGGCAGGGTTCGAGCAGTACTTC.

In this sample, this clonotype turned up a few times. This chain connects TRBV12-3 or TRBV12-4 to TRBJ1-5; D possibly corresponds to TRBD1 (6 bases). V was cut by 6 bases and J by 7 bases, with 22 bases left in between. The length of the CDR3 is 16 residues. CDR3 bases: TGTGCCAGCAGCTGGGGTGAAACAGGGATCCCGCAGCCCCAGCATTTT. Translating gives CASSWGETGIPQPQHF.

V usage is TRBV20-1 and J usage is TRBJ2-7; the D gene could be TRBD1 or TRBD2 (5 bases each). Germline V gene sequence: CDR1 DFQATT, CDR2 SNEGSKA (reference sequence). This CDR3 is 16 amino acids long. V was pared by 1 base and J by 5 bases, with 21 bases between. This CDR3 is CSARGASFWGKDEQYF. DNA for the CDR3: TGCAGTGCTAGAGGCGCTTCATTCTGGGGGAAGGACGAGCAGTACTTC.

This clonotype was counted a few times. This sequence joins TRBV25-1 and TRBJ2-5; 12 positions agree with TRBD2. Germline trimming cut 4 bases from V and 5 bases from J; bases unmatched to any gene: 5. This CDR3 spans 15 amino acids. The germline V gene encodes CDR1 MGHDK and CDR2 SYGVNS. The CDR3 nucleotides are TGTGCCAGCAGTGGGCTAGCGGGGGGGCGCGAGACCCAGTACTTC. Translated: CASSGLAGGRETQYF.